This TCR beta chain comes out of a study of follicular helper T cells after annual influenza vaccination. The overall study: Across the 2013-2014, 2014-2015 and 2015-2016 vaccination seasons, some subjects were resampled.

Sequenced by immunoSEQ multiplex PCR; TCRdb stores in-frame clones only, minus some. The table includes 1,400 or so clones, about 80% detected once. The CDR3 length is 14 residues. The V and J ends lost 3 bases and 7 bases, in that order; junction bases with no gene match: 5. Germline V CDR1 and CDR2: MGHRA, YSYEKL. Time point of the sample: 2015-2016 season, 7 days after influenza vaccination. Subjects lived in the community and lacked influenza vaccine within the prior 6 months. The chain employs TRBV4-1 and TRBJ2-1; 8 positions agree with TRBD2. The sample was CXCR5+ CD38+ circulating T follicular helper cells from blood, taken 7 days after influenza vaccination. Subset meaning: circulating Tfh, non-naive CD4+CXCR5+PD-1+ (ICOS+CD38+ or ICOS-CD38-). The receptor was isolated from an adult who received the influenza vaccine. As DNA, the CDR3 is TGCGCCAGCAGCCAGACGACTAGCGCAAATGAGCAGTTCTTC. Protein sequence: CASSQTTSANEQFF.